The sequence of this T cell receptor (beta chain) was determined in a study of T cell repertoires in cytomegalovirus infection (dated by TCRdb to about 2019). Broadly, across the study: Alongside well-studied HLA-B-restricted epitopes, the peptide stimulations were aimed at recently identified HLA-C-restricted CMV epitopes, whose presentation resists viral immunomodulation. The HLA type of each donor mattered for the analysis, because public TCR beta signatures pointed to carriage of CMV infection along with the matching HLA type.

Comments on this clonotype: This clone's antigen is unknown. No clone much larger than this one lies a single base away; base qualities are absent.

The sample's treatment or condition label, in plain terms: in vitro stimulation with specific CMV peptide epitopes to enrich CMV-specific T cells. Broad study findings and their caveats: Cumulative frequency of public TCR beta family members discriminated carriers of CMV infection plus the relevant HLA type in this cohort and an independent roughly 330-donor cohort. The ex vivo response was dominated by HLA-C-restricted CMV-specific TCR beta clonotypes, which also provided the single most frequent clonotype in two of eight donors.

The germline V gene encodes CDR1 MNHEY and CDR2 SVGEGT. V is pared back by 2 bases and J by 4 bases, with 14 bases lying between the germline termini. The CDR3 holds 15 amino acids from the cysteine to the phenylalanine. Kept here is only the CDR3 DNA, which spans 45 bases and is read in frame from base 1. TCRdb lists the instrument as Illumina HiSeq 1500. TCRdb's own reprocessing of the public reads used fastp at Q25 and MiXCR and kept productive beta chains. Each record represents a unique CDR3 protein, reported with the most common genes and DNA among its rows. The sample contains more than 250,000 distinct CDR3 sequences, 20% to 25% of them found a single time. Approximately 12% of the sample comes from the top ten.

This receptor was obtained from a human donor in good health (CMV status not recorded). Some clones in this sample may be carry-over from other donors' samples. Here the sequenced sample was cultured PBMCs, taken from culture after CMV antigen stimulation. The rearranged segments are TRBV6-2 or TRBV6-3 and TRBJ2-5; perhaps TRBD2 is the D gene, with 7 bases matching. The CDR3 is CASSYIWGGGETQYF. The DNA sequence follows: TGTGCCAGCAGTTACATCTGGGGAGGGGGAGAGACCCAGTACTTC.